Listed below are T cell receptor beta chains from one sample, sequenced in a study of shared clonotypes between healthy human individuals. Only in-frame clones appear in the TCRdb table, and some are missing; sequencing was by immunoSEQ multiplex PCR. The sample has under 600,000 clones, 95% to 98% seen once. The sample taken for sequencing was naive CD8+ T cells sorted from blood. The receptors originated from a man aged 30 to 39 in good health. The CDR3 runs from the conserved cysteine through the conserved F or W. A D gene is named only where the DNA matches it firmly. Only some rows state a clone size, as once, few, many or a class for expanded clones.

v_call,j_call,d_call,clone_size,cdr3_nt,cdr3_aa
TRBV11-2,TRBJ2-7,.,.,TGTGCCAGCAGCTTAGAGGGGGTTTATGGACCAATTGACGAGCAGTACTTC,CASSLEGVYGPIDEQYF
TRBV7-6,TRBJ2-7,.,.,TGTGCCAGCAGCTCTCCAGAAGTCTACGAGCAGTACTTC,CASSSPEVYEQYF
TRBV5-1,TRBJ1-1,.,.,TGCGCCAGCAGCTTGGGGCAGGGGATGGTATGGACTGAAGCTTTCTTT,CASSLGQGMVWTEAFF
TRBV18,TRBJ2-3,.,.,TGTGCCAGCTCACCTCCACTAGCAGCTAGCACAGATACGCAGTATTTT,CASSPPLAASTDTQYF
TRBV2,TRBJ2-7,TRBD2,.,TGTGCCACCACGCCCGGACTAGAGGACTACGAGCAGTACTTC,CATTPGLEDYEQYF
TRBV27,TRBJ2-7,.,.,TGTGCCAGCAGTTTAGGGCGGGAATCCTACGAGCAGTACTTC,CASSLGRESYEQYF
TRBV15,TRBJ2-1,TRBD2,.,TGTGCCACCAGCAGAGGGACTAGCGGGAGCGTTCACAATGAGCAGTTCTTC,CATSRGTSGSVHNEQFF
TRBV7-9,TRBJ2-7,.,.,TGTGCCAGCAGCCCACCGAGCACCTACGAGCAGTACTTC,CASSPPSTYEQYF
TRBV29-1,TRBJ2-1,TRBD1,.,TGCAGCGCAACCGGGACAGGGGTTTACAATGAGCAGTTCTTC,CSATGTGVYNEQFF
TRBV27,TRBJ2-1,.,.,TGTGCCAGCACGGATGTAATTTACAATGAGCAGTTCTTC,CASTDVIYNEQFF
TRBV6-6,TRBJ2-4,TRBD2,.,TGTGCCAGCACTCTAATCGGGGGGGACACCAGTATTCAGTACTTC,CASTLIGGDTSIQYF
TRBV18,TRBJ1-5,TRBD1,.,TGTGCCAGCTCCGGACAGGGCCATCAGCCCCAGCATTTT,CASSGQGHQPQHF
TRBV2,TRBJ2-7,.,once,TGTGCCAGCAGTGAAAGCTGGGGCCCCTCTAACTACGAGCAGTACTTC,CASSESWGPSNYEQYF
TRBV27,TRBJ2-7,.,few,TGTGCCAGCAGTTTCCCCCGGCGCCTTCACGAGCAGTACTTC,CASSFPRRLHEQYF
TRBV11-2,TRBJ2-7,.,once,TGTGCCAGCAGCCCCCGACAGTTCGAGCAGTACTTC,CASSPRQFEQYF
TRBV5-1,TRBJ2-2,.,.,TGCGCCAGCAGCTTACAGGGCGCCGGGGAGCTGTTTTTT,CASSLQGAGELFF
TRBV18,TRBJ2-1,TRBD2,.,TGTGCCAGCTCAAGAGCGGGAGGGCCTTTCGATGAGCAGTTCTTC,CASSRAGGPFDEQFF
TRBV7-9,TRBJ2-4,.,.,TGTGCCAGCAGCTTAGATAGAGGGGAGGTCAAAAACATTCAGTACTTC,CASSLDRGEVKNIQYF
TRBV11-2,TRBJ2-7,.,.,TGTGCCAGCAGCTCCCCGGGATCCGCCTACGAGCAGTACTTC,CASSSPGSAYEQYF
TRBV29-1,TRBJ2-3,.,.,TGCAGCGTTGATCCGACGGAACGGGTCTACACAGATACGCAGTATTTT,CSVDPTERVYTDTQYF
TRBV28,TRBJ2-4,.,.,TGTGCCAGCAGTTCGCCCTCCAGTGGGTGGGAGGTCGACATTCAGTACTTC,CASSSPSSGWEVDIQYF
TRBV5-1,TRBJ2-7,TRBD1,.,TGCGCCAGCACGATCTTGGATATGGCGGGACAGGGTTACGAGCAGTACTTC,CASTILDMAGQGYEQYF